Detailed here is one T cell receptor (beta chain). Antigen: not known. The V end was cut by 3 bases, the J end by 5 bases, with 16 bases between. Germline V gene lookup returns CDR1 ENHRY and CDR2 SYGVKD. CDR3 length: 15 amino acids. In the PCR, 60 Vbeta and 13 Jbeta primers were used. Clones were read by immunoSEQ multiplex PCR, and TCRdb kept only the in-frame ones, dropping some. This sample's table reports about 120,000 clones. This sample was included in a study of cytomegalovirus exposure and HLA in healthy donors. Notes on the study in general: There were some public TCRs occurring in many donors, but most TCR sequences were rare. Owing to their indistinguishability, certain V segments, notably TRBV6-2 and TRBV6-3, were excluded.

This chain connects TRBV10-3 to TRBJ2-5; D may be TRBD2 (7 bases). Sequencing used PBMCs. The sequence came from a man aged 25-45 years in good health and CMV-seronegative. The CDR3 DNA is TGTGCCATCAGTGAAGGGGGGGCCTTTATGGAGACCCAGTACTTC. Encoded protein: CAISEGGAFMETQYF.